These 14 T cell receptor beta chains came from one sample sequenced in a study of cytomegalovirus exposure and HLA in healthy donors. The PCR contained 60 Vbeta and 13 Jbeta primers. The method was immunoSEQ multiplex PCR; TCRdb's version includes in-frame clones alone and lacks a portion of them. The sample has hundreds of thousands of clones, nearly 80% seen once. Input material: PBMCs. All receptors come from a male donor in good health and CMV-seronegative.

The chain is built from TRBV6-1 and TRBJ1-2; D gene ambiguous. This CDR3 is built from 11 residues. The germline gives CDR1 MNHNS, CDR2 SASEGT. The V and J ends lost 3 bases and 7 bases respectively, with 6 bases between them. The CDR3 DNA follows: TGTGCCAGCAGTGATCTAAGTGGCTACACCTTC. This encodes CASSDLSGYTF.

This clone was counted a single time. The V call is TRBV7-8, the J call TRBJ2-6, with D possibly being TRBD2 (6 bases). Germline lookup yields CDR1 SGHVS and CDR2 FQNEAQ. There are 17 residues in the CDR3. V was clipped by 7 bases and J by 0 bases, with 16 bases between them. CDR3 loop: CASNWGGVNSGANVLTF. The CDR3 DNA follows: TGTGCCAGCAACTGGGGCGGGGTTAACTCTGGGGCCAACGTCCTGACTTTC.

This chain uses TRBV5-1 with TRBJ2-7; TRBD2 matches 9 bases. V dropped 0 bases and J dropped 1; count of bases not matched to a gene: 2. The CDR3 covers 15 residues. The V gene's germline CDR1 is SGHRS and CDR2 YFSETQ. CDR3 loop: CASSLGGGASYEQYF. DNA for the CDR3: TGCGCCAGCAGCTTGGGCGGGGGGGCTTCCTACGAGCAGTACTTC.

The genes are TRBV5-1 and TRBJ2-5, with a tentative D call TRBD1 (6 bases). Germline V CDR1 and CDR2: SGHRS, YFSETQ. V was pared by 0 bases and J by 5 bases, with 14 bases between. The CDR3 has 15 amino acids. As DNA, the CDR3 is TGCGCCAGCAGCTTGGGTAGTGGGGGCAAGGAGACCCAGTACTTC. Encoded protein: CASSLGSGGKETQYF.

V gene TRBV6-1 combines with J gene TRBJ2-5; D is perhaps TRBD2 (5 bases). Germline CDR1 MNHNS, CDR2 SASEGT. The CDR3 has 15 residues. Trimming took off 3 bases at V and 1 base at J, with 12 bases between the two ends. CDR3 protein: CASSDDTGSQETQYF. The CDR3 nucleotides read TGTGCCAGCAGTGATGATACGGGGAGCCAAGAGACCCAGTACTTC.

The chain is built from TRBV19 and TRBJ2-5; perhaps TRBD2 as D (6 bases). Looked up from germline, CDR1 is LNHDA and CDR2 is SQIVND (reference sequence). Deletions cut 6 bases from V and 5 bases from J, with 13 bases between. The CDR3 length is 13 residues. CDR3 residues: CASRAGPRETQYF. The CDR3 DNA sequence: TGTGCCAGTAGGGCGGGACCTAGGGAGACCCAGTACTTC.

This clone has a single count. This sequence joins TRBV11-3 and TRBJ2-1; a possible D gene is TRBD1 (6 bases). The CDR3 runs 13 residues. Trimming stripped 6 bases from V and 7 bases from J, with 13 bases between. Germline loops: CDR1 SGHNT, CDR2 YENEEA. In nucleotides, the CDR3 is TGTGCCAGCAGGAAAACAGGGTTAAATGAGCAGTTCTTC. Residues: CASRKTGLNEQFF.

This chain connects TRBV28 to TRBJ2-5; 7 bases line up with TRBD2. Judging by the DNA end, TRBJ2-7 fits better; the J call may be wrong. From germline, CDR1 is MDHEN and CDR2 SYDVKM. This CDR3 is 14 amino acids long. The CDR3 loop is CASSSGVSGYEQYF. CDR3 sequence (DNA): TGTGCCAGCAGCTCCGGGGTTAGCGGGTACGAGCAGTACTTC.

There are many counts of this clone. This sequence joins TRBV25-1 and TRBJ2-1; D is uncertain. This CDR3 comprises 14 residues. Trimming cost V 3 bases and J 0 bases, with 6 bases left between them. CDR1 and CDR2 from the germline V gene are MGHDK and SYGVNS. The CDR3 region has the DNA TGTGCCAGCAGTGATTACAGCTCCTACAATGAGCAGTTCTTC. Amino acids: CASSDYSSYNEQFF.

This clone has ten or more counts. The chain uses TRBV5-1 and TRBJ1-2; D gene ambiguous. This CDR3 is built from 13 residues. CDR1 and CDR2 (germline): SGHRS, YFSETQ. Trimming cost V 3 bases and J 2 bases, with 8 bases left between them. Here the CDR3 DNA reads TGCGCCAGCAGCTCCTTAACAAACTATGGCTACACCTTC. Translating gives CASSSLTNYGYTF. Based on the CDR3 plus reference TRBV5-1 and TRBJ1-2, the full variable domain is KAGVTQTPRYLIKTRGQQVTLSCSPISGHRSVSWYQQTPGQGLQFLFEYFSETQRNKGNFPGRFSGRQFSNSRSEMNVSTLELGDSALYLCASSSLTNYGYTFGSGTRLTVV.

This clone was counted once. This chain joins TRBV7-8 and TRBJ2-7; 7 nucleotides match TRBD2. The V segment lost 0 bases and the J segment 5 bases; nucleotides outside the gene matches: 4. This CDR3 comprises 14 residues. CDR1 is SGHVS, CDR2 FQNEAQ, per germline. The CDR3 bases are TGTGCCAGCAGCTTAGCGGGAGGGCCAGACGAGCAGTACTTC. Its protein product is CASSLAGGPDEQYF.

V and J are TRBV11-2 and TRBJ2-7; 11 bases fit TRBD2. Germline CDR1 SGHAT, CDR2 FQNNGV. This CDR3 has 15 residues. V dropped 5 bases and J dropped 0; count of bases not matched to a gene: 3. The CDR3 nucleotides read TGTGCCAGCAGCCAGGGGACTAGCGGCTCCTACGAGCAGTACTTC. It translates to CASSQGTSGSYEQYF.

The CDR3 nucleotides read TGTGCCAGCAGCTTATCCTTGCGGGAGGGCCAACAAGAGACCCAGTACTTC. Encoded protein: CASSLSLREGQQETQYF. This chain connects TRBV7-8 to TRBJ2-5; TRBD2 agrees at 9 bases. The ends lost 2 bases at V and 2 bases at J; junction bases unmatched: 9. The CDR3 consists of 17 residues. Germline V gene data show CDR1 as SGHVS and CDR2 as FQNEAQ.

This chain joins TRBV29-1 and TRBJ2-1, with D possibly being TRBD2 (7 bases). The CDR3 totals 14 residues. Germline V gene data show CDR1 as SQVTM and CDR2 as ANQGSEA. With 3 bases removed from V and 8 bases from J, the gap between germline ends came to 17 bases. CDR3 protein: CSVDERGAPDEQFF. CDR3 bases: TGCAGCGTTGATGAACGGGGGGCCCCCGATGAGCAGTTCTTC.